The clone carrying this TCR beta chain was seen more than once but under ten times. The antigen remains undetermined. Extraction and reverse transcription of RNA yielded cDNA as the sequencing template. Sequencing was performed with immunoSEQ multiplex PCR; in TCRdb, only in-frame clones are kept and a portion is missing. The sample includes 90,000 to 130,000 clones, roughly 55% of them seen just once. V lost 5 bases to trimming and J lost 4 bases, with 9 bases between them. The CDR3 sequence is 14 residues long. Germline V gene sequence: CDR1 SGHTA, CDR2 FQGNSA. The data were obtained in a study of CD8+ T cells in alopecia areata. Study results and caveats: TCRs were shared less clearly across patients than in mice, possibly for HLA-related reasons. Clonality exceeded that of normal scalp in lesional scalp, most notably in alopecia totalis/universalis.

Sampling of alopecia areata patients yielded lesional scalp punch biopsies as well as peripheral blood. The specimen sequenced was NKG2D-low CD8+ T cells sorted from blood. The V and J genes are TRBV7-2 and TRBJ2-6, with D unresolved. The clonotype originates from a human donor with alopecia areata. For the CDR3, the DNA is TGTGCCAGCAGCCCGATCATAGGGGCCAACGTCCTGACTTTC. Amino acid sequence: CASSPIIGANVLTF.